Detailed here is one TCR beta chain. What it binds is unknown. CDR1 SEHNR and CDR2 FQNEAQ come from the germline V gene (reference sequence). The CDR3 consists of 15 residues. V dropped 5 bases and J dropped 3 bases, with 16 bases sitting between them. This sample was taken from a study of OX40 agonist ivuxolimab in advanced cancers. Turning to the study itself: Every 2 weeks, ivuxolimab was infused into the patients intravenously at between 0.01 and 10 mg/kg. Therapy given before enrollment (anti-PD-1, anti-PD-L1 or anti-CTLA-4) was allowed, and around 40% had some. Regarding the study as a whole: Expanded clones tended on average to be more numerous among CD8+ T cells than CD4+.

The data were produced by immunoSEQ multiplex PCR, yet TCRdb's version contains in-frame clones alone and is incomplete. The sample has some 80,000 clones; 87% are singletons. Here the sequenced sample was CD4+ or CD8+ T cells sorted from blood, taken in a trial of the OX40 agonist ivuxolimab. The clonotype originates from an adult with an advanced solid tumor such as melanoma, head and neck, liver or kidney cancer. V gene TRBV7-9 combines with J gene TRBJ1-1; no clear D gene. This CDR3 reads CASSPYDRRDTEAFF. The DNA of the CDR3 is TGTGCCAGCAGCCCCTATGATCGGAGAGACACTGAAGCTTTCTTT. Full variable domain (missing parts from reference TRBV7-9 and TRBJ1-1): DTGVSQNPRHKITKRGQNVTFRCDPISEHNRLYWYRQTLGQGPEFLTYFQNEAQLEKSRLLSDRFSAERPKGSFSTLEIQRTEQGDSAMYLCASSPYDRRDTEAFFGQGTRLTVV.